This TCR beta chain comes out of a study of shared T cell receptors in the human thymus. Germline CDR1 and CDR2: MDHEN and SYDVKM. With 3 bases removed from V and 7 bases from J, the gap between germline ends came to 18 bases. The CDR3 is 15 residues long. Clones were sequenced by immunoSEQ multiplex PCR, and TCRdb holds only the in-frame ones, with some missing. The sample gives approximately 760,000 clones, roughly 88% of which show up once; under 0.012% is in the top ten. The data were also submitted as part of a second study, on human thymus T cells. That work states: Healthy Finnish infants having corrective surgery for congenital heart defects served as donors. Thymus was obtained from resections taken during corrective heart surgery. Biased V and J segment usage appeared in thymus and peripheral blood.

V usage is TRBV28 and J usage is TRBJ1-1; D possibly corresponds to TRBD1 (5 bases). Sequenced: thymocytes. This receptor was taken from a girl under three years old with a congenital heart defect. The CDR3 sequence is CASSFGFRRGNEAFF. The CDR3 nucleotides read TGTGCCAGCAGTTTCGGTTTCAGGAGGGGTAATGAAGCTTTCTTT.